Shown below are 5 T cell receptor beta chains from a single sample sequenced in a study of radiotherapy plus CTLA-4 blockade in lung cancer. Profiling relied on immunoSEQ multiplex PCR, and the TCRdb table lists in-frame clones only, not all of them. The table lists 80,000 to 100,000 clones, 70% to 90% of them singletons. This sample comprised peripheral blood, obtained from a patient treated with radiotherapy plus ipilimumab. These receptors all come from a human donor with non-small cell lung cancer that progressed on radiotherapy plus ipilimumab.

V is TRBV10-3 and J is TRBJ2-7; 16 bases match TRBD2. Germline-derived CDR1 and CDR2 are ENHRY and SYGVKD. Germline trimming cut 0 bases from V and 7 bases from J; bases unmatched to any gene: 9. The CDR3 extends over 18 amino acids. The CDR3 spells CAISESLGTSGRAWEQYF. CDR3 bases: TGTGCCATCAGTGAGTCATTAGGGACTAGCGGGAGGGCCTGGGAGCAGTACTTC.

The chain uses TRBV27 and TRBJ2-7; 11 bases line up with TRBD1. The junction had 5 bases not matched to a gene; V was cut back by 3 bases and J by 4 bases. The CDR3 consists of 15 residues. CDR1 MNHEY and CDR2 SMNVEV come from the germline V gene (reference sequence). In DNA form, the CDR3 reads TGTGCCAGCAGTTTCAAGGACAGGGGGCATTACGAGCAGTACTTC. It yields the protein CASSFKDRGHYEQYF.

This clone has only one observation. V is TRBV10-3 and J is TRBJ1-2; weak D call: TRBD1 (6 bases). The germline V gene has CDR1 ENHRY and CDR2 SYGVKD. Trimming shortened V by 2 bases and J by 8 bases, and 9 bases separated the two germline ends. The CDR3 covers 12 residues. The CDR3 sequence: CAISEVGTGYTF. Written as DNA, the CDR3 is TGTGCCATCAGTGAGGTGGGGACAGGCTACACCTTC.

The chain employs TRBV7-9 and TRBJ2-7, with a tentative D call TRBD1 (6 bases). Germline assignment: CDR1 SEHNR and CDR2 FQNEAQ (reference sequence). V gave up 4 bases and J gave up 6 bases, with 13 bases separating them. This CDR3 is 13 amino acids long. The chain's CDR3 is CASSSSRRGEQYF. The CDR3 DNA follows: TGTGCCAGCAGCTCCTCTCGCAGGGGCGAGCAGTACTTC.

The genes are TRBV19 and TRBJ1-4; D remains unclear. V dropped 0 bases and J dropped 6 bases, with 11 bases sitting between them. From germline, CDR1 is LNHDA and CDR2 SQIVND (reference sequence). This CDR3 contains 15 residues. In DNA form, the CDR3 reads TGTGCCAGTAGTATAGATCGACTACCATATGAAAAACTGTTTTTT. As protein: CASSIDRLPYEKLFF. The entire variable domain, with the rest obtained from reference TRBV19 and TRBJ1-4, is as follows: DGGITQSPKYLFRKEGQNVTLSCEQNLNHDAMYWYRQDPGQGLRLIYYSQIVNDFQKGDIAEGYSVSREKKESFPLTVTSAQKNPTAFYLCASSIDRLPYEKLFFGSGTQLSVL.